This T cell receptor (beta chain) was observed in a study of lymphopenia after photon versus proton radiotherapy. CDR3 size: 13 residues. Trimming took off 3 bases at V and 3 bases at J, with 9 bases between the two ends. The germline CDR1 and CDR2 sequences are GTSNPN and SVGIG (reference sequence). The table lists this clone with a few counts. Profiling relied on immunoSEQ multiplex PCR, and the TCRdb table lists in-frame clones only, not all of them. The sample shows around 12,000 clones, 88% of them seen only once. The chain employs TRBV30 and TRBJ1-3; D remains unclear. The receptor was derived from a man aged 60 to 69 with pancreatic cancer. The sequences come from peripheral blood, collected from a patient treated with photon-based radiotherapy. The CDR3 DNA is TGTGCCTGGAGCTGGACGGATGGAAACACCATATATTTT. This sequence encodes CAWSWTDGNTIYF.